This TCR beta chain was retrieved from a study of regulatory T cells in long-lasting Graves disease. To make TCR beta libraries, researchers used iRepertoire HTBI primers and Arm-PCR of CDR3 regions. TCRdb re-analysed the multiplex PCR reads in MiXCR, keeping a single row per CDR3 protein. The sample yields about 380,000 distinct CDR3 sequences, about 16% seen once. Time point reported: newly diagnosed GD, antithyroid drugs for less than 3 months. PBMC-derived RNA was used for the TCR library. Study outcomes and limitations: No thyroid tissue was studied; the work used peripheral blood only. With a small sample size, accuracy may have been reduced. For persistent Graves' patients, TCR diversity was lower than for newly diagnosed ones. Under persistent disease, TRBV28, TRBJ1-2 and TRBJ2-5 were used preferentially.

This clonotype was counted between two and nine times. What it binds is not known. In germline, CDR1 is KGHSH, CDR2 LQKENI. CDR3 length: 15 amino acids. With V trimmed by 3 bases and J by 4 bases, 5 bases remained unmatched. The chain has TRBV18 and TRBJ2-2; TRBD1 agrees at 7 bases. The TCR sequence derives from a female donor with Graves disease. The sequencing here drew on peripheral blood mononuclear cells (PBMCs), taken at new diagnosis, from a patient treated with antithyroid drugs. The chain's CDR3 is CASSPQQGPTGELFF. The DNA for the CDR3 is TGTGCCAGCTCACCGCAACAGGGGCCCACCGGGGAGCTGTTTTTT.